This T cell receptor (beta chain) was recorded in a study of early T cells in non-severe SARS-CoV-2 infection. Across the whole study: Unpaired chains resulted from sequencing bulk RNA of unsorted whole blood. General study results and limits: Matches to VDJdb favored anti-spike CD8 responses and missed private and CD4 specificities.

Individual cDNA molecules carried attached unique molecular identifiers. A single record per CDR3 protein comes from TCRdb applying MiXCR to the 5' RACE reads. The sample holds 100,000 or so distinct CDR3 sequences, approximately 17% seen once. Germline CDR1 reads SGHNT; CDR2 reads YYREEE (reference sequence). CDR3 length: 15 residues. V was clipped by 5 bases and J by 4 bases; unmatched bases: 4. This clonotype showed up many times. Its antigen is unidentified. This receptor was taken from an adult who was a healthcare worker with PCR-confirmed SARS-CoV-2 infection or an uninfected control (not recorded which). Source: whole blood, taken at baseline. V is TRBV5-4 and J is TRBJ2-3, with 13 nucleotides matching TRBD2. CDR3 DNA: TGTGCCAGCAGATCCGGACTAGCGGGAGCAGATACGCAGTATTTT. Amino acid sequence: CASRSGLAGADTQYF.